These 31 T cell receptor beta chains were all obtained from the same sample, sequenced in a study of T cell clonotyping in hematopoietic cell transplantation. The data were produced by immunoSEQ multiplex PCR, yet TCRdb's version contains in-frame clones alone and is incomplete. The sample shows about 15,000 clones, around 90% of them seen only once. Sequences were obtained from peripheral blood mononuclear cells. The receptor source for this set is a man aged 45-65 years in good health. Some clones in this sample may be carry-over from other donors' samples.

This clone was picked up a small number of times. The rearrangement links TRBV7-6 to TRBJ1-3; 7 positions match TRBD1. This CDR3 is 14 amino acids long. J gave up 6 bases and V 5 bases, and 7 bases lay outside the gene matches. Germline V gene sequence: CDR1 SGHVS, CDR2 FNYEAQ. The chain's CDR3 is CASSIGTAANTIYF. CDR3 bases: TGTGCCAGCAGCATTGGGACAGCCGCAAACACCATATATTTT.

The chain joins TRBV6-1 to TRBJ1-2; D remains ambiguous. The V end was cut by 8 bases, the J end by 4 bases, with 11 bases between. The CDR3 has 12 residues. CDR1 is MNHNS, CDR2 SASEGT, per germline. The DNA of the CDR3 is TGTGCCAGCGCTCAGGCTTCCTATGGCTACACCTTC. Residues: CASAQASYGYTF.

This chain connects TRBV7-9 to TRBJ1-1; D might be TRBD1 (5 bases). The CDR3 covers 13 residues. The ends were cut back, 3 bases at V and 4 bases at J, with 9 bases in the middle. Germline lookup yields CDR1 SEHNR and CDR2 FQNEAQ (reference sequence). The CDR3 spells CASSFSGPTEAFF. CDR3 in DNA: TGTGCCAGCAGCTTTTCAGGGCCCACTGAAGCTTTCTTT. The variable domain in full, with the rest retrieved from reference TRBV7-9 and TRBJ1-1, is DTGVSQNPRHKITKRGQNVTFRCDPISEHNRLYWYRQTLGQGPEFLTYFQNEAQLEKSRLLSDRFSAERPKGSFSTLEIQRTEQGDSAMYLCASSFSGPTEAFFGQGTRLTVV.

This clone has a single count. This chain uses TRBV5-4 with TRBJ1-2, with D possibly being TRBD1 (6 bases). CDR1 SGHNT and CDR2 YYREEE come from the germline V gene (reference sequence). V shed 4 bases and J shed 8 bases, with 18 bases lying between them. This CDR3 region has 14 residues. CDR3 coding DNA: TGTGCCAGCAGCCTCGCGGGGGCGGTTCGGGGCTACACCTTC. Translating it yields CASSLAGAVRGYTF.

About this clone: The same CDR3 also results from other DNA sequences found in this sample. This chain uses TRBV5-1 with TRBJ1-5; D is unclear. This CDR3 has 13 residues. The germline V gene encodes CDR1 SGHRS and CDR2 YFSETQ. Trimming left V 5 bases short and J 5 bases short, with 11 bases between. CDR3 nucleotides: TGCGCCAGCAGTTTAAAAGGCGATCAGCCCCAGCATTTT. Protein sequence: CASSLKGDQPQHF.

The chain combines TRBV7-3 with TRBJ1-1; D is ambiguous. Germline CDR1 and CDR2: SGHTA and FQGTGA. V was pared by 2 bases and J by 1 base, with 5 bases between. This CDR3 region has 13 residues. Here the CDR3 reads CASSLGQNTEAFF. Written as DNA, the CDR3 is TGTGCCAGCAGCTTAGGGCAGAACACTGAAGCTTTCTTT.

The chain carries TRBV5-4 and TRBJ1-1; D gene ambiguous. The V end lost 0 bases, the J end lost 4 bases, and 10 bases lay between the germline ends. CDR3 length equals 14 residues. Germline values: CDR1 SGHNT, CDR2 YYREEE (reference sequence). CDR3 sequence (DNA): TGTGCCAGCAGCTTGGCCGTTGGGGTCACTGAAGCTTTCTTT. Amino acid sequence: CASSLAVGVTEAFF.

The gene calls are TRBV19 and TRBJ1-5; D unclear. The length of the CDR3 is 13 residues. CDR1 is LNHDA, CDR2 SQIVND, per germline (reference sequence). V was cut by 4 bases and J by 3 bases, with 7 bases left in between. The CDR3: CASSTGNNQPQHF. The DNA of the CDR3 is TGTGCCAGTAGTACCGGGAACAATCAGCCCCAGCATTTT.

This clone appeared once. The CDR3 sequence: CASSFRGQGYGYTF. CDR3 bases: TGTGCCAGCAGTTTCCGCGGACAGGGCTATGGCTACACCTTC. The chain couples TRBV28 to TRBJ1-2; 8 bases are shared with TRBD1. The CDR3 spans 14 residues. J gave up 4 bases and V 3 bases, and 4 bases lay outside the gene matches. The germline V gene has CDR1 MDHEN and CDR2 SYDVKM.

This clone appeared once. J is TRBJ2-7 and V is TRBV7-2, with D possibly matching TRBD1 (6 bases). Germline V CDR1 and CDR2: SGHTA, FQGNSA. The V end lost 5 bases, the J end lost 4 bases, and 12 bases lay between the germline ends. The CDR3 spans 13 residues. CDR3 nucleotides: TGTGCCAGCAGCGTTAAACAGGGTTACGAGCAGTACTTC. Translating it yields CASSVKQGYEQYF.

This chain connects TRBV6-5 to TRBJ1-3; D might be TRBD1 (5 bases). The CDR3 sequence is 12 residues long. Per the germline V gene, CDR1 is MNHEY and CDR2 is SVGAGI. With 8 bases removed from V and 3 bases from J, the gap between germline ends came to 8 bases. CDR3 residues: CASGTDGNTIYF. In DNA form, the CDR3 reads TGTGCCAGCGGGACGGATGGAAACACCATATATTTT.

This chain links TRBV20-1 with TRBJ1-2; D gene uncertain. Germline CDR1 reads DFQATT; CDR2 reads SNEGSKA (reference sequence). The CDR3 runs 11 residues. Deletions cut 5 bases from V and 5 bases from J, with 9 bases between. The CDR3 nucleotides are TGCAGTGCTCTTGCGGGGTATGGCTACACCTTC. Protein product: CSALAGYGYTF.

V gene TRBV6-5 combines with J gene TRBJ1-6, with 10 bases identical to TRBD1. The CDR3 is 14 amino acids. V was pared by 6 bases and J by 10 bases, with 6 bases of the junction left unmatched. Per the germline V gene, CDR1 is MNHEY and CDR2 is SVGAGI. CDR3 bases: TGTGCCAGCAGACGGGACAGGGGAGTCTCACCCCTCCACTTT. Translation gives CASRRDRGVSPLHF.

V usage is TRBV7-2 and J usage is TRBJ1-1; weak D call: TRBD1 (5 bases). Germline V lookup: CDR1 SGHTA, CDR2 FQGNSA. This CDR3 contains 17 residues. With 3 bases removed from V and 4 bases from J, the gap between germline ends came to 21 bases. CDR3 nucleotide sequence: TGTGCCAGCAGCTTTGTTGTCGGGGGGGGTAGGTCCACTGAAGCTTTCTTT. It translates to CASSFVVGGGRSTEAFF.

This clone occurred a few times. The chain employs TRBV7-6 and TRBJ1-5; D not certain. Germline V CDR1 and CDR2: SGHVS, FNYEAQ. The V end lost 8 bases, the J end lost 2 bases, and 10 bases lay between the germline ends. The CDR3 has 13 residues. This CDR3 reads CASAGDGNQPQHF. In DNA form, the CDR3 reads TGTGCCAGCGCAGGCGACGGCAATCAGCCCCAGCATTTT. Full variable domain (remainder filled in from reference TRBV7-6 and TRBJ1-5): GAGVSQSPRYKVTKRGQDVALRCDPISGHVSLYWYRQALGQGPEFLTYFNYEAQQDKSGLPNDRFSAERPEGSISTLTIQRTEQRDSAMYRCASAGDGNQPQHFGDGTRLSIL.

The sample holds one count of this clone. The chain links TRBV25-1 to TRBJ1-1, with D possibly TRBD1 on 6 matching bases. The CDR3 is 11 residues long. Germline V gives CDR1 MGHDK, CDR2 SYGVNS. V was pared by 7 bases and J by 8 bases, with 11 bases between. The CDR3 protein is CASTTGTEAFF. CDR3 DNA sequence: TGTGCCAGCACCACCGGGACAGAAGCTTTCTTT.

The V and J genes are TRBV5-1 and TRBJ1-4; 9 bases map to TRBD1. The junction had 2 bases not matched to a gene; V was cut back by 0 bases and J by 8 bases. The CDR3 has 14 amino acids. The V gene's germline CDR1 is SGHRS and CDR2 YFSETQ. CDR3 region: CASSLVGTGEKLFF. For the CDR3, the DNA is TGCGCCAGCAGCTTGGTGGGGACAGGGGAAAAACTGTTTTTT.

V gene TRBV6-1 combines with J gene TRBJ1-3, with D maybe TRBD1 (5 bases). V lost 10 bases and J lost 2, with 15 bases in between. The CDR3 contains 14 residues. The germline V gene has CDR1 MNHNS and CDR2 SASEGT. The CDR3 region is CAKMGTGTGNTIYF. Here the CDR3 DNA reads TGTGCCAAGATGGGGACCGGCACTGGAAACACCATATATTTT.

This clone occurred once. V usage is TRBV30 and J usage is TRBJ1-2; D is perhaps TRBD1 (6 bases). Trimming left V 2 bases short and J 4 bases short, with 8 bases between. The CDR3 is made up of 12 amino acids. CDR1 is GTSNPN and CDR2 is SVGIG in the germline V gene (reference sequence). Written as DNA, the CDR3 is TGTGCCTGGAGTATAGGGGGCTATGGCTACACCTTC. Residues: CAWSIGGYGYTF.

This chain uses TRBV7-9 with TRBJ1-1; TRBD1 agrees at 11 bases. This CDR3 region has 16 residues. From germline, CDR1 is SEHNR and CDR2 FQNEAQ (reference sequence). J was trimmed by 4 bases and V by 3 bases; bases with no gene match: 7. The chain's CDR3 is CASSFPAGTGGTEAFF. CDR3 DNA: TGTGCCAGCAGCTTCCCGGCGGGGACAGGGGGCACTGAAGCTTTCTTT.

The chain links TRBV19 to TRBJ2-7; 9 bases align to TRBD1. Germline V gene lookup returns CDR1 LNHDA and CDR2 SQIVND (reference sequence). The CDR3 loop spans 14 amino acids. J lost 2 bases, V lost 7 bases, and 6 bases had no gene match. DNA of the CDR3: TGTGCCAGTACCCACCGGGACAGGGCCTACGAGCAGTACTTC. This translates into CASTHRDRAYEQYF.

The rearrangement uses TRBV13 and TRBJ2-5; D possibly uses TRBD1 or TRBD2 (6 bases each). The CDR3 covers 15 residues. Between the trimmed V and J ends, which lost 3 bases and 4 bases, there was a span of 15 bases. CDR1 and CDR2 (germline): PRHDT, FYEKMQ (reference sequence). The CDR3 sequence is CASSFRGGQGETQYF. The DNA for the CDR3 is TGTGCCAGCAGCTTCCGTGGGGGGCAGGGAGAGACCCAGTACTTC.

The chain links TRBV6-6 to TRBJ2-7; the D gene is possibly TRBD2 (5 bases). The CDR3 is 13 residues long. Germline assignment: CDR1 MNHNY and CDR2 SVGAGI (reference sequence). V lost 6 bases and J lost 3, with 12 bases in between. The CDR3 DNA sequence: TGTGCCAGCAGATCCCGGGATTTCTACGAGCAGTACTTC. It yields the protein CASRSRDFYEQYF.

This clone was recorded only once. The chain is built from TRBV5-6 and TRBJ2-5; tentative D call: TRBD2 (6 bases). CDR1 and CDR2 (germline): SGHDT, YYEEEE. V lost 4 bases and J lost 1, with 14 bases in between. The CDR3 is made up of 15 amino acids. The CDR3 DNA reads as TGTGCCAGCAGCATCGGGACTCCCCCCCAAGAGACCCAGTACTTC. Encoded protein: CASSIGTPPQETQYF.

The chain joins TRBV12-5 to TRBJ2-7; D may be TRBD2 (5 bases). Looked up from germline, CDR1 is LGHNT and CDR2 is FRNRAP. The V and J ends lost 4 bases and 2 bases respectively, with 12 bases between them. The CDR3 runs to 14 residues. As DNA, the CDR3 is TGTGCTAGTGGTTCCCTCGGGGAGACCTACGAGCAGTACTTC. Amino acids: CASGSLGETYEQYF.

V and J are TRBV6-4 and TRBJ2-7, with 10 bases lining up with TRBD2. Per germline, CDR1 MRHNA and CDR2 SNTAGT. The CDR3 spans 14 residues. J gave up 3 bases and V 5 bases, and 4 bases lay outside the gene matches. The CDR3 nucleotides read TGTGCCAGCAGTACGATAGCGGGGGGCTACGAGCAGTACTTC. The encoded protein is CASSTIAGGYEQYF.

The chain has TRBV14 and TRBJ1-1, with D possibly TRBD1 on 6 matching bases. This CDR3 has 14 residues. V was shortened by 6 bases and J by 1 base, with 12 bases between the two germline ends. From germline, CDR1 is SGHDN and CDR2 FVKESK. The CDR3: CASSTGLANTEAFF. Here the CDR3 DNA reads TGTGCCAGCAGTACAGGGCTGGCGAACACTGAAGCTTTCTTT.

The rearrangement uses TRBV4-3 and TRBJ1-1, with D possibly being TRBD1 (5 bases). Germline V gene lookup returns CDR1 LGHNA and CDR2 YSLEER. The CDR3 consists of 14 residues. The V end lost 5 bases, the J end lost 0 bases, and 10 bases lay between the germline ends. CDR3 in amino acids: CASSEDTLNTEAFF. DNA for the CDR3: TGCGCCAGCAGCGAGGACACCCTGAACACTGAAGCTTTCTTT.

The chain has TRBV7-6 and TRBJ1-6; D is ambiguous. The CDR3 is 14 amino acids. CDR1 is SGHVS, CDR2 FNYEAQ, per germline. The V and J ends lost 2 bases and 8 bases respectively, with 10 bases between them. CDR3 DNA sequence: TGTGCCAGCAGCTTAAGCGGTTGGGATTCACCCCTCCACTTT. It encodes CASSLSGWDSPLHF.

The V and J genes are TRBV7-8 and TRBJ1-5, with 7 bases lining up with TRBD1. CDR3 size: 14 residues. The germline CDR1 and CDR2 sequences are SGHVS and FQNEAQ. Trimming cost V 5 bases and J 2 bases; bases outside gene matches: 3. CDR3 sequence (DNA): TGTGCCAGCAGCCAAACAGGGGGCAATCAGCCCCAGCATTTT. It codes for CASSQTGGNQPQHF. Looking up the rest from reference TRBV7-8 and TRBJ1-5 gives the full variable domain: GAGVSQSPRYKVAKRGQDVALRCDPISGHVSLFWYQQALGQGPEFLTYFQNEAQLDKSGLPSDRFFAERPEGSVSTLKIQRTQQEDSAVYLCASSQTGGNQPQHFGDGTRLSIL.

The genes are TRBV7-2 and TRBJ1-6; D gene uncertain. This CDR3 contains 14 residues. The V and J ends lost 1 base and 4 bases respectively, with 5 bases between them. Germline V gives CDR1 SGHTA, CDR2 FQGNSA. CDR3 coding DNA: TGTGCCAGCAGCTTAGTGGAGTATAATTCACCCCTCCACTTT. It is translated as CASSLVEYNSPLHF.